The 21 T cell receptor beta chains reported below all come from one sample, sequenced in a study of CD8+ T cells in alopecia areata. The pooled cutaneous lymph node cells were sorted using several markers (CD4, CD8alpha, NKG2D, NKG2ACE and others). Reverse transcribed after extraction, RNA yielded cDNA as the sequencing template. Profiled with immunoSEQ multiplex PCR; TCRdb holds only in-frame clones, not every one. Listed for the sample are 250,000 or so clones, none seen a single time. Input material: CD4+ T cells sorted from a lymph node. These receptors all come from a C3H/HeJ mouse with alopecia areata. This strain has MHC haplotype H2-k.

Comments on this clone: The gene names given are mouse names. The CDR3 goes on 4 residues after the read ends, and that part is filled in from the germline J gene. The rearrangement uses TRBV1 and TRBJ2-7; 8 bases match TRBD2. Trimming at V came to 0 bases and at J to 3 bases, leaving 4 bases not matched to a gene. Germline-derived CDR1 and CDR2 are NSQYPW and LRSPGD (reference sequence). The CDR3 has 15 amino acids. CDR3 DNA (partial): TGCACCTGCAGTGCAGAGGGGGGGGCCCTCTAT. Protein sequence: CTCSAEGGALY. The whole CDR3 region reads CTCSAEGGALYEQYF.

This clone was seen more than once but under ten times. Gene names denote mouse genes. The missing CDR3 end, 4 residues past where the read stops, is filled in from the germline J gene. The chain couples TRBV31 to TRBJ1-2; the match to TRBD1 covers 7 bases. J lost 2 bases, V lost 0 bases, and 3 bases had no gene match. Germline V gene lookup returns CDR1 GKSSPN and CDR2 SITVG. There are 14 residues in the CDR3. This CDR3 is CAWSLQGRNSDYTF. The sequenced CDR3 bases are TGTGCCTGGAGTCTACAGGGGAGGAACTCC.

This clone turned up a few times. Each gene name is a mouse one. The missing CDR3 end, 4 residues past where the read stops, is filled in from the germline J gene. V and J are TRBV19 and TRBJ2-1; the match to TRBD2 covers 10 bases. The CDR3 is 15 residues long. J gave up 3 bases and V 5 bases, and 5 bases lay outside the gene matches. The V gene's germline CDR1 is FNHDT and CDR2 SITEND (reference sequence). The covered CDR3 bases are TGTGCCAGCAGGACGACTGGGGGGCGCTATGCT. This gives the protein CASRTTGGRYA. The whole CDR3 sequence reads CASRTTGGRYAEQFF.

About this clone: Germline and genes: mouse. The read terminates 4 residues before the CDR3 end, so the remaining end is supplied by the germline J gene. V is TRBV13-1 and J is TRBJ2-7, with 9 nucleotides matching TRBD1. The CDR3 length is 13 residues. Germline loops: CDR1 NSHNY, CDR2 SYGAGN. CDR3 protein: CASSGDRDYEQYF. CDR3 DNA, as far as it was read: TGTGCCAGCAGTGGGGACAGGGATTAT.

The sample holds a few counts of this clone. The listed genes are named as in mouse. The read ends 4 residues shy of where the CDR3 ends; the end is completed using the germline J gene. Other nucleotide sequences from this sample produce the same CDR3. This chain uses TRBV19 with TRBJ2-4; TRBD2 agrees at 9 bases. V dropped 1 base and J dropped 0; count of bases not matched to a gene: 3. This CDR3 region has 16 residues. From germline, CDR1 is FNHDT and CDR2 SITEND (reference sequence). The CDR3 DNA, read in part, is TGTGCCAGCAGTATATGGGGGGGCGCAAGTCAAAAC. Encoded protein: CASSIWGGASQN. The complete CDR3 sequence is CASSIWGGASQNTLYF.

This clone has more than one count but fewer than ten. All gene names here are mouse names. The CDR3 loop reads CTCSGLLGGQDTQYF. The sequenced CDR3 bases are TGCACCTGCAGTGGATTACTGGGGGGCCAAGAC. The chain combines TRBV1 with TRBJ2-5; the match to TRBD2 covers 9 bases. The sequence runs out 4 residues before the end of the CDR3; the remainder is reconstructed from the germline J gene. The germline CDR1 and CDR2 sequences are NSQYPW and LRSPGD (reference sequence). The CDR3 length is 15 residues. V shed 4 bases and J 2 bases; nucleotides not matched to a gene: 4.

A word on this clone: Gene names are mouse gene names. CDR3 bases read: TGTGCCAGCAGCCACCCCGGGACAGACTATGCT. Protein: CASSHPGTDYA. The complete CDR3 reads CASSHPGTDYAEQFF. The chain uses TRBV5 and TRBJ2-1; 7 bases are shared with TRBD1. From the germline J gene comes the end of the CDR3, since the read stops 4 residues before it. The CDR3 consists of 15 residues. The V and J ends lost 3 bases and 2 bases, in that order; junction bases with no gene match: 4. Germline V gene lookup returns CDR1 LGHNA and CDR2 YNLKQL (reference sequence).

Comments on this clone: Gene names are mouse gene names. The missing CDR3 end, 3 residues past where the read stops, is filled in from the germline J gene. This same CDR3 is encoded by further DNA sequences in the sample. This sequence joins TRBV13-1 and TRBJ1-6; D is undetermined. TRBJ1-6 is an ORF for which the function is uncertain. The CDR3 is 13 residues long. CDR1 NSHNY and CDR2 SYGAGN come from the germline V gene. The ends were cut back, 1 base at V and 7 bases at J, with 6 bases in the middle. The covered CDR3 bases are TGTGCCAGCAGTGATAACATAAATTCGCCC. It specifies CASSDNINSP. The CDR3 in full is CASSDNINSPLYF.

A note on this clone: All gene names here are mouse names. The read ends 4 residues before the CDR3 terminus; that terminus is restored from the germline J gene. The chain is built from TRBV1 and TRBJ2-3, with TRBD2 matching 7 bases. The CDR3 covers 16 residues. Trimming at V came to 0 bases and at J to 1 base, leaving 4 bases not matched to a gene. The germline CDR1 and CDR2 sequences are NSQYPW and LRSPGD (reference sequence). CDR3 residues: CTCSADAGTGAETLYF. The covered CDR3 bases are TGCACCTGCAGTGCAGATGCAGGGACTGGTGCAGAA. Combining the CDR3 with reference TRBV1 and TRBJ2-3 gives the whole variable domain VTLLEQNPRWRLVPRGQAVNLRCILKNSQYPWMSWYQQDLQKQLQWLFTLRSPGDKEVKSLPGADYLATRVTDTELRLQVANMSQGRTLYCTCSADAGTGAETLYFGSGTRLTVL.

With respect to this clone: Germline and genes here are mouse. The read ends 4 residues shy of where the CDR3 ends; the end is completed using the germline J gene. The chain recombines TRBV31 with TRBJ2-2, with D possibly TRBD1 on 6 matching bases. With 3 bases removed from V and 0 bases from J, the gap between germline ends came to 11 bases. There are 15 residues in the CDR3. CDR1 GKSSPN and CDR2 SITVG come from the germline V gene. This chain's CDR3 is CAWSIGTPNTGQLYF. Incomplete CDR3 DNA: TGTGCCTGGAGCATCGGGACACCAAACACCGGG.

On this clone itself: Any gene name here is a mouse gene name. The read ends 4 residues shy of where the CDR3 ends; the end is completed using the germline J gene. The chain combines TRBV1 with TRBJ2-3; 7 nucleotides agree with TRBD2. Germline lookup yields CDR1 NSQYPW and CDR2 LRSPGD (reference sequence). Trimming at V came to 0 bases and at J to 0 bases, leaving 3 bases not matched to a gene. CDR3 length equals 16 residues. The CDR3: CTCSADIWGSAETLYF. CDR3 bases read: TGCACCTGCAGTGCAGATATCTGGGGGAGTGCAGAA.

In its sample, this clone was seen a few times. The gene names here belong to mouse. From the germline J gene comes the end of the CDR3, since the read stops 4 residues before it. Other DNA sequences in this sample translate to the same CDR3. The chain has TRBV17 and TRBJ2-5, with 10 bases fitting TRBD2. Germline trimming cut 5 bases from V and 3 bases from J; bases unmatched to any gene: 5. Per the germline V gene, CDR1 is MNHDT and CDR2 is YYDKIL. This CDR3 comprises 15 residues. CDR3 DNA, as far as it was read: TGTGCTAGCAGTCCACGACTGGGGGGACAAGAC. It encodes CASSPRLGGQD. The CDR3 in full is CASSPRLGGQDTQYF.

This clone was seen a few times. Gene names follow the mouse nomenclature. Coverage ceases 4 residues before the CDR3 finishes, and the germline J gene fills in the end. V usage is TRBV19 and J usage is TRBJ2-3, with 9 bases identical to TRBD2. CDR1 and CDR2 (germline): FNHDT, SITEND (reference sequence). Germline trimming cut 0 bases from V and 0 bases from J; bases unmatched to any gene: 2. CDR3 length equals 16 residues. The covered CDR3 bases are TGTGCCAGCAGTATAGCTCTGGGGGGGAGTGCAGAA. This gives the protein CASSIALGGSAE. The entire CDR3 protein is CASSIALGGSAETLYF.

To note about this clone: Genes and germline come from the mouse. Coverage ceases 4 residues before the CDR3 finishes, and the germline J gene fills in the end. The genes are TRBV19 and TRBJ2-3; 10 bases are a match to TRBD2. Germline CDR1 reads FNHDT; CDR2 reads SITEND (reference sequence). V shed 4 bases and J 3 bases; nucleotides not matched to a gene: 5. This CDR3 region has 15 residues. CDR3 residues: CASSALGGQAETLYF. The sequenced CDR3 bases are TGTGCCAGCAGTGCCCTGGGGGGGCAGGCAGAA.

As regards this clone: Gene names and germline refer to mouse. The read comes to an end 4 residues before the CDR3 does, leaving the germline J gene to fill in the end. This sequence joins TRBV13-3 and TRBJ2-5; 10 bases are a match to TRBD1. Germline V gene data show CDR1 as NNHDY and CDR2 as SYVADS. This CDR3 is built from 15 residues. J lost 2 bases, V lost 5 bases, and 5 bases had no gene match. Incomplete CDR3 DNA: TGTGCCAGCAGGACAGGGGGCGATGTCCAAGAC. Translation: CASRTGGDVQD. The full-length CDR3 reads as CASRTGGDVQDTQYF.

This clone appeared a few times. Genes and germline come from the mouse. Additional DNA sequences in this sample encode the identical CDR3. The DNA read from the CDR3 is TGTGCCAGCAGTATTGGACAGGGGAACACA. Protein product: CASSIGQGNT. From start to end, the CDR3 is CASSIGQGNTEVFF. The J gene is TRBJ1-1, the V gene TRBV19; TRBD1 agrees at 8 bases. Read data end 4 residues before the CDR3 end; the end is taken from the germline J gene. The CDR3 has 14 residues. Germline V gives CDR1 FNHDT, CDR2 SITEND (reference sequence). With 2 bases clipped from V and 1 base from J, the junction kept 1 base outside the gene matches.

A remark on this clone: Mouse germline and gene names are used. The read halts 4 residues ahead of the CDR3 end, with the missing end drawn from the germline J gene. Other DNA sequences in this specimen translate into the identical CDR3. The V and J genes are TRBV19 and TRBJ2-5, with D possibly TRBD1 on 5 matching bases. Germline V lookup: CDR1 FNHDT, CDR2 SITEND (reference sequence). V was cut by 2 bases and J by 2 bases, with 6 bases left in between. This CDR3 comprises 13 residues. CDR3 sequence: CASSIRGQDTQYF. Incomplete CDR3 DNA: TGTGCCAGCAGTATTAGGGGCCAAGAC.

The sample holds a few counts of this clone. Gene names refer to mouse genes. With the read ending 4 residues before the CDR3 end, the germline J gene is used to fill in that end. The chain uses TRBV1 and TRBJ2-3; D may be TRBD2 (5 bases). CDR1 NSQYPW and CDR2 LRSPGD come from the germline V gene (reference sequence). Trimming removed 0 bases from V and 0 bases from J, with 7 bases in between. The CDR3 loop spans 15 amino acids. The DNA read from the CDR3 is TGCACCTGCAGTGCAGATGGGGTTAGTGCAGAA. It codes for CTCSADGVSAE. The CDR3 in full is CTCSADGVSAETLYF.

Details on this clone: All gene names here are mouse names. The sequence runs out 4 residues before the end of the CDR3; the remainder is reconstructed from the germline J gene. V gene TRBV13-1 combines with J gene TRBJ2-3; D call uncertain. The length of the CDR3 is 13 residues. With 6 bases removed from V and 2 bases from J, the gap between germline ends came to 10 bases. The V gene's germline CDR1 is NSHNY and CDR2 SYGAGN. Partial CDR3 DNA: TGTGCCAGCACTGGAGGAGTTGCAGAA. It codes for CASTGGVAE. The CDR3, in full, reads CASTGGVAETLYF.

This clone was seen more than once but under ten times. Mouse names are used for the genes. Sequencing ends 3 residues short of the CDR3 end; the germline J gene provides the rest. The chain couples TRBV19 to TRBJ1-6; D unresolved. TRBJ1-6 is classed as an ORF, of uncertain function. V lost 2 bases, J lost 4 bases, and 7 bases lay in between. CDR3 length: 14 amino acids. Germline V gene data show CDR1 as FNHDT and CDR2 as SITEND (reference sequence). The covered CDR3 bases are TGTGCCAGCAGTATGGCAGGATATAATTCGCCC. Residues: CASSMAGYNSP. The CDR3 in full is CASSMAGYNSPLYF.

This clone was observed a few times. Here the gene names and germline are mouse. The CDR3 is cut off 4 residues early in the read; its end comes from the germline J gene. The chain recombines TRBV13-2 with TRBJ1-2, with 11 bases that match TRBD1. Germline V gives CDR1 NNHNN, CDR2 SYGAGS (reference sequence). The CDR3 length is 17 residues. The V and J ends lost 5 bases and 3 bases, in that order; junction bases with no gene match: 12. CDR3 bases read: TGTGCCAGCGGGGAAGGACAGGGGGCGCGGAAGGACTCC. Protein sequence: CASGEGQGARKDS. The whole CDR3 protein reads CASGEGQGARKDSDYTF.